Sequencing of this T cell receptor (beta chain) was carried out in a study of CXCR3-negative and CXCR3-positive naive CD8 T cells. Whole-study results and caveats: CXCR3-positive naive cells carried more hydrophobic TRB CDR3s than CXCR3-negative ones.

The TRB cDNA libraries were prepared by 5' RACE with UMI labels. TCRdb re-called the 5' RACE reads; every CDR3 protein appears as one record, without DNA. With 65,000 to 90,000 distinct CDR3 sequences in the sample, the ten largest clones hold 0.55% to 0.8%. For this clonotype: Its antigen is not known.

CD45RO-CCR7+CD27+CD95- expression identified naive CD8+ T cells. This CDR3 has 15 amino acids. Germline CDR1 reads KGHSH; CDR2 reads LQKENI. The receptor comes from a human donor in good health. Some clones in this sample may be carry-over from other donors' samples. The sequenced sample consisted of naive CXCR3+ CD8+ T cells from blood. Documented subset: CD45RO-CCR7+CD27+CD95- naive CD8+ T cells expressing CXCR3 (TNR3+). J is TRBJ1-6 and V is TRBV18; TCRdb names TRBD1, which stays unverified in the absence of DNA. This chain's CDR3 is CASSPDREINSPLHF.